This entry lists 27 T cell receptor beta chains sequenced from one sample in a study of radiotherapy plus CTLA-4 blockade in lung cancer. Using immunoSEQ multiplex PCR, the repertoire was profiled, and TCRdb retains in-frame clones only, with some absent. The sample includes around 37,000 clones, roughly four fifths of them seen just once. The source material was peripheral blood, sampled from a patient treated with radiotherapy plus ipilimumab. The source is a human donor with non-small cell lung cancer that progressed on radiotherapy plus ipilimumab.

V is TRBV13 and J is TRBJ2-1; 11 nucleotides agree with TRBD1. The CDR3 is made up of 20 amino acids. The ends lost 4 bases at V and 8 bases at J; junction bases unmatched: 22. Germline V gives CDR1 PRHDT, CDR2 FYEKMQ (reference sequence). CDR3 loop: CASSSLDRGQSGDYGDEQFF. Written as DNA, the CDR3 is TGTGCCAGCAGCTCGTTGGACAGGGGGCAATCGGGCGACTATGGGGATGAGCAGTTCTTC.

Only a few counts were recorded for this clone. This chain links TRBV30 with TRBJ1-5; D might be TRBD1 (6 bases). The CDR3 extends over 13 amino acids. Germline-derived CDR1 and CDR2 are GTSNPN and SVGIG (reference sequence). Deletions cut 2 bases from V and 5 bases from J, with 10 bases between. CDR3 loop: CAWSRDTDQPQHF. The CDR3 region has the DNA TGTGCCTGGAGTCGGGACACAGATCAGCCCCAGCATTTT.

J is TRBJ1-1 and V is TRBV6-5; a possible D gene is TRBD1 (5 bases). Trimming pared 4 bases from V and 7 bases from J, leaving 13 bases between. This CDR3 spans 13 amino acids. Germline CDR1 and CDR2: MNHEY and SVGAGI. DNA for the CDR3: TGTGCCAGCAGTTTCCAGGGTGGCGGTGAAGCTTTCTTT. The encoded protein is CASSFQGGGEAFF.

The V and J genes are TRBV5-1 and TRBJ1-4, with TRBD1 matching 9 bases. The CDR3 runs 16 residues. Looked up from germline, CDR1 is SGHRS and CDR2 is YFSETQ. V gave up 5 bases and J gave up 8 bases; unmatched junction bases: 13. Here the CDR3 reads CASRPASGTGNEKLFF. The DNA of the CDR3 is TGCGCCAGCAGACCGGCATCCGGGACAGGGAACGAAAAACTGTTTTTT.

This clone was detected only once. CDR3 region: CASSLGRTSGLYNEQFF. The CDR3, as DNA: TGCGCCAGCAGCCTAGGACGGACTAGCGGATTATACAATGAGCAGTTCTTC. The chain uses TRBV5-1 and TRBJ2-1; 10 bases agree with TRBD2. The germline gives CDR1 SGHRS, CDR2 YFSETQ. Trimming removed 4 bases from V and 4 bases from J; junction bases left unmatched: 11. The CDR3 runs 17 residues.

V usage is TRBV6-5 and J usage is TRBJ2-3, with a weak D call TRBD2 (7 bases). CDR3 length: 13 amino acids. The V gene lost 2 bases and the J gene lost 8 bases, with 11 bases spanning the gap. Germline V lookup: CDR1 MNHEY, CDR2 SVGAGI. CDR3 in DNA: TGTGCCAGCAGTTACCGGGGGGCGGGTACGCAGTATTTT. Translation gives CASSYRGAGTQYF.

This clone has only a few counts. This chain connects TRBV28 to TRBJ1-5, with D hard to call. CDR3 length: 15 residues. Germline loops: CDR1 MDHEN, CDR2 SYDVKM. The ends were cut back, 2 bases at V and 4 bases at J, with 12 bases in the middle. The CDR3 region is CASSLLTTTNQPQHF. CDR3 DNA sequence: TGTGCCAGCAGTTTACTCACGACAACGAATCAGCCCCAGCATTTT.

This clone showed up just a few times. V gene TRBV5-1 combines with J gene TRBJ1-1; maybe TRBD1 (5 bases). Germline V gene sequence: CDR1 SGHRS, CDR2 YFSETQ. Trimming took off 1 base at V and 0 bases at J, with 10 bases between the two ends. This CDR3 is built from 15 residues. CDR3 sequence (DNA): TGCGCCAGCAGCTTGCAAGACAGACTGAACACTGAAGCTTTCTTT. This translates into CASSLQDRLNTEAFF.

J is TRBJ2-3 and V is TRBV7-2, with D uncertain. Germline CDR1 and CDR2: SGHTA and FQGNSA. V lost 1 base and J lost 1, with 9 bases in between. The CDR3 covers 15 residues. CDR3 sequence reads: CASSLVAFGTDTQYF. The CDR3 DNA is TGTGCCAGCAGCTTAGTAGCATTTGGCACAGATACGCAGTATTTT.

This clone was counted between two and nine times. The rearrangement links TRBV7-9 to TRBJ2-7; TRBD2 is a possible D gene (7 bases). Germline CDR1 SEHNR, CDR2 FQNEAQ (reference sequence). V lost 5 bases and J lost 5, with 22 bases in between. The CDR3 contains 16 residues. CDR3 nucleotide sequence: TGTGCCAGCAGCCACAATGCCGGGGGGCTAGTCCACGAGCAGTACTTC. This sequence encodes CASSHNAGGLVHEQYF.

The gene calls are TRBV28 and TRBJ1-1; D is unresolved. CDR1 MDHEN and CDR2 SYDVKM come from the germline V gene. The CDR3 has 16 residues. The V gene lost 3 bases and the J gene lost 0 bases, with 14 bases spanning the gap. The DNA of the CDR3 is TGTGCCAGCAGTTTCCCGAGCGAGGGCCTGAACACTGAAGCTTTCTTT. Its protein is CASSFPSEGLNTEAFF.

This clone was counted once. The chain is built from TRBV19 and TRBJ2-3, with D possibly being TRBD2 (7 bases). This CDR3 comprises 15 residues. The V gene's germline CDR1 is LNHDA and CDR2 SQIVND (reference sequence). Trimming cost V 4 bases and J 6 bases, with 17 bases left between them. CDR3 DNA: TGTGCCAGTAGTAACGGTGCGGGGGCAGGGGATACGCAGTATTTT. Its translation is CASSNGAGAGDTQYF. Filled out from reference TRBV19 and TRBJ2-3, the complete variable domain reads DGGITQSPKYLFRKEGQNVTLSCEQNLNHDAMYWYRQDPGQGLRLIYYSQIVNDFQKGDIAEGYSVSREKKESFPLTVTSAQKNPTAFYLCASSNGAGAGDTQYFGPGTRLTVL.

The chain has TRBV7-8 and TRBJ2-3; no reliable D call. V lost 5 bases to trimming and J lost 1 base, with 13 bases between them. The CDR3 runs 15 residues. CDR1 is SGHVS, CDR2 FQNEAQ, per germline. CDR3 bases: TGTGCCAGCAGCCCGCATAGGCCCGGCACAGATACGCAGTATTTT. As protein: CASSPHRPGTDTQYF. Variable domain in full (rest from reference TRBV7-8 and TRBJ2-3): GAGVSQSPRYKVAKRGQDVALRCDPISGHVSLFWYQQALGQGPEFLTYFQNEAQLDKSGLPSDRFFAERPEGSVSTLKIQRTQQEDSAVYLCASSPHRPGTDTQYFGPGTRLTVL.

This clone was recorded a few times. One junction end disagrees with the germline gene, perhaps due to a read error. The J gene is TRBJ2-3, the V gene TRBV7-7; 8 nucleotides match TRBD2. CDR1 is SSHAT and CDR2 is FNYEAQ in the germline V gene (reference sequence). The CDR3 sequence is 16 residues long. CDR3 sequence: CASSLSPGGGTDTQYF. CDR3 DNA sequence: TGTGCTAGCAGCTTAAGTCCGGGAGGGGGCACAGATACGCAGTATTTT.

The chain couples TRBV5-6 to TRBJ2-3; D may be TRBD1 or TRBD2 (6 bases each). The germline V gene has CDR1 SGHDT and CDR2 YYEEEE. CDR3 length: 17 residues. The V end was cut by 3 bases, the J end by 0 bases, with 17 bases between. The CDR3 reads CASSSRLRGDSTDTQYF. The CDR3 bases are TGTGCCAGCAGCTCCCGCTTAAGGGGGGACAGCACAGATACGCAGTATTTT. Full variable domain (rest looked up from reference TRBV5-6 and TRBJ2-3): DAGVTQSPTHLIKTRGQQVTLRCSPKSGHDTVSWYQQALGQGPQFIFQYYEEEERQRGNFPDRFSGHQFPNYSSELNVNALLLGDSALYLCASSSRLRGDSTDTQYFGPGTRLTVL.

The CDR3 here is CASSATGGAPYGYTF. The CDR3 DNA reads as TGTGCCAGCAGCGCGACAGGGGGCGCCCCCTATGGCTACACCTTC. This chain connects TRBV7-9 to TRBJ1-2; TRBD1 matches at 10 bases. The germline V gene encodes CDR1 SEHNR and CDR2 FQNEAQ (reference sequence). The J segment lost 4 bases and the V segment lost 5 bases, leaving 7 bases of the junction unmatched. The CDR3 is 15 amino acids.

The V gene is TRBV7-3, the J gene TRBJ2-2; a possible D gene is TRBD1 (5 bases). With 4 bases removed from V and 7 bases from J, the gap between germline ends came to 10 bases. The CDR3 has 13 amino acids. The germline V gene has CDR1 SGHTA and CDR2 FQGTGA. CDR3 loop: CASSYQGFGELFF. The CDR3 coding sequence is TGTGCCAGCAGCTACCAGGGTTTCGGGGAGCTGTTTTTT.

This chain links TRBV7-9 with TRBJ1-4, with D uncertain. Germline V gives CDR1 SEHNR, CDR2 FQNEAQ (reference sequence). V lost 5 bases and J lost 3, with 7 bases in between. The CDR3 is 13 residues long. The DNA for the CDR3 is TGTGCCAGCAGCCGAGGGTCTAATGAAAAACTGTTTTTT. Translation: CASSRGSNEKLFF.

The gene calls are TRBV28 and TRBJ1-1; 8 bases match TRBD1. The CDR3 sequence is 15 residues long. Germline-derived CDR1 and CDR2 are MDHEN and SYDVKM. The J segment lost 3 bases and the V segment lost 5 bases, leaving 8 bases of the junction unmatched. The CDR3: CASSPRTGWDTEAFF. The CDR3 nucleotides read TGTGCCAGCAGTCCAAGGACAGGGTGGGACACTGAAGCTTTCTTT.

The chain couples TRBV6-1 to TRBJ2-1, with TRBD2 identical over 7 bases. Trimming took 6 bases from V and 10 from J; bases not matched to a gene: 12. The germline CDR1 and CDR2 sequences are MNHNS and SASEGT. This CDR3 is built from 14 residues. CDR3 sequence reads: CASRREGASGEQFF. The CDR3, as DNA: TGTGCCAGCAGACGGGAAGGAGCTAGCGGCGAGCAGTTCTTC.

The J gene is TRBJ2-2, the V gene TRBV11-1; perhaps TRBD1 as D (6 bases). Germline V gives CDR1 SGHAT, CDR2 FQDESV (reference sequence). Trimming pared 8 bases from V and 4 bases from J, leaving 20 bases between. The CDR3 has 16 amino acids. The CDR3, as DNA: TGTGCCAGCGGAGAATACAGGGTTGGGGGCACCGGGGAGCTGTTTTTT. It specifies CASGEYRVGGTGELFF.

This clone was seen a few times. The CDR3 DNA reads TGTGCCAGCAGCGCCATGATATTCGACAATGAGCAGTTCTTC. Its protein product is CASSAMIFDNEQFF. The chain links TRBV28 to TRBJ2-1; no clear D. Trimming shortened V by 6 bases and J by 5 bases, and 14 bases separated the two germline ends. This CDR3 has 14 residues. CDR1 and CDR2 from the germline V gene are MDHEN and SYDVKM. Together with reference TRBV28 and TRBJ2-1, the CDR3 gives the full variable domain: DVKVTQSSRYLVKRTGEKVFLECVQDMDHENMFWYRQDPGLGLRLIYFSYDVKMKEKGDIPEGYSVSREKKERFSLILESASTNQTSMYLCASSAMIFDNEQFFGPGTRLTVL.

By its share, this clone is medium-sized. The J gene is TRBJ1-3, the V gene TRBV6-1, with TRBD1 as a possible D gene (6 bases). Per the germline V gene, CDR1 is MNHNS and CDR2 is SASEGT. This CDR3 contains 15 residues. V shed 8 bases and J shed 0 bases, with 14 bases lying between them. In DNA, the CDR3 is TGTGCCAGCTCGCCCACAGGGAGCTCTGGAAACACCATATATTTT. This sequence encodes CASSPTGSSGNTIYF.

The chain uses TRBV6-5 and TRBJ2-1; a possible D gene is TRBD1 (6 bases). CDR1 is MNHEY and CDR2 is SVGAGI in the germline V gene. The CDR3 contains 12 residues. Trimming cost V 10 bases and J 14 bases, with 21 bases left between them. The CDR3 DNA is TGTGCCAACAGCCGGACCCAGGGGACCGAGTTCTTC. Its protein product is CANSRTQGTEFF.

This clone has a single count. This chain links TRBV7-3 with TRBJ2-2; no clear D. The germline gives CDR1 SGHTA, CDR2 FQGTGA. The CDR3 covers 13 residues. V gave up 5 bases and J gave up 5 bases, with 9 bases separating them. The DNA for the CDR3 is TGTGCCAGCAGCCTGATTGGAACCGGGGAGCTGTTTTTT. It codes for CASSLIGTGELFF.

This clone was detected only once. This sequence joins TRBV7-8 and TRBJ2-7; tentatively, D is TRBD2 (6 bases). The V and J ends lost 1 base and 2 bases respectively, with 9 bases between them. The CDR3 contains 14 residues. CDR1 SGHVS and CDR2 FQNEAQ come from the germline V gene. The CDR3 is CASSLGDFPYEQYF. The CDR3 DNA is TGTGCCAGCAGCTTAGGGGACTTTCCCTACGAGCAGTACTTC.

CDR3 sequence: CASSGTPGARTDTQYF. CDR3 DNA: TGTGCCAGCAGTGGGACTCCGGGGGCGAGGACAGATACGCAGTATTTT. V gene TRBV6-1 combines with J gene TRBJ2-3; either TRBD1 or TRBD2 may supply D (6 bases each). The CDR3 has 16 amino acids. The germline V and J ends were trimmed by 4 bases and 3 bases, with 17 bases remaining between them. Germline V CDR1 and CDR2: MNHNS, SASEGT.